What follows is one T cell receptor beta chain and its context. Antigen specificity is unknown. Trimming took off 5 bases at V and 0 bases at J, with 13 bases between the two ends. The CDR3 runs to 16 residues. CDR1 and CDR2 (germline): SEHNR, FQNEAQ (reference sequence). The record originates from a study of CD8 T cells in ankylosing spondylitis. Making the TCR beta libraries involved quantitative 5'-RACE with molecular barcodes. TCRdb re-analysed the 5' RACE reads in MiXCR, keeping a single row per CDR3 protein. The table includes roughly 700,000 distinct CDR3 sequences, over 15% detected once. The study, taken as a whole, reports: In reactive arthritis synovial fluid and blood, some motif variants had been reported before. Reportedly, matched ankylosing spondylitis synovial fluid was significantly enriched for disease-linked clones. Characteristic of ankylosing spondylitis blood, it appeared, was a TCR beta motif comprising 7 to 9 highly homologous variants. Disease-associated clonotypes exhibited CD8+ identity and were relatively infrequent in peripheral blood.

The sample consisted of blood, either unsorted or a sorted T cell fraction (not recorded which). The sequence was collected from a male donor with ankylosing spondylitis. The chain employs TRBV7-9 and TRBJ1-4; D gene uncertain. CDR3 nucleotides: TGTGCCAGCAGCGAGACATATTCGGCAACTAATGAAAAACTGTTTTTT. This sequence encodes CASSETYSATNEKLFF.